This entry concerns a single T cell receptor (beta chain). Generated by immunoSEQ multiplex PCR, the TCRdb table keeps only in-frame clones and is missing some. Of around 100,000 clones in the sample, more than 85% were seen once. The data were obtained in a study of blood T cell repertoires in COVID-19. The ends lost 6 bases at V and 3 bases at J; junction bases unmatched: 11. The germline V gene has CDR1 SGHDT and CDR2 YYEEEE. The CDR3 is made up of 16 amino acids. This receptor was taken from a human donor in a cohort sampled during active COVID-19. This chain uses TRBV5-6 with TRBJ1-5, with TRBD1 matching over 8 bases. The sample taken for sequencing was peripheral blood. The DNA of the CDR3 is TGTGCCAGCACGGCCCTCAAGGACAGGGCCAATCAGCCCCAGCATTTT. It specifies CASTALKDRANQPQHF.